These 30 T cell receptor beta chains came from one sample sequenced in a study of regulatory T cells in long-lasting Graves disease. The time point denotes: newly diagnosed GD, antithyroid drugs for less than 3 months. RNA from PBMCs was the source of the TCR library. Combining iRepertoire HTBI primers with Arm-PCR of CDR3 regions, the authors built TCR beta libraries. One entry per CDR3 protein, called by TCRdb with MiXCR from the multiplex PCR reads. The sample holds about 210,000 distinct CDR3 sequences, around 19% seen once. This same sample was also taken into another study, of T cells in Graves' hyperthyroidism and ophthalmopathy.

The specimen comprised peripheral blood mononuclear cells (PBMCs), sampled at new diagnosis, from a patient treated with antithyroid drugs. The receptor set was obtained from a woman aged 30 to 39 with Graves disease.

This clonotype was seen many times. The chain joins TRBV5-1 to TRBJ2-1; perhaps TRBD2 as D (6 bases). CDR1 and CDR2 from the germline V gene are SGHRS and YFSETQ. The CDR3 has 15 amino acids. The ends were cut back, 4 bases at V and 0 bases at J, with 11 bases in the middle. DNA for the CDR3: TGCGCCAGCAGCACGGGGGTTAGCTCCTACAATGAGCAGTTCTTC. Its translation: CASSTGVSSYNEQFF.

This clonotype was counted ten times or more. CDR3 sequence reads: CASSEGTGGNEQYF. CDR3 nucleotide sequence: TGCGCCAGCAGTGAAGGGACAGGGGGAAACGAGCAGTACTTC. The chain couples TRBV10-1 to TRBJ2-7; 11 bases line up with TRBD1. Germline V gene sequence: CDR1 WNHNN, CDR2 SYGVQD (reference sequence). CDR3 size: 14 residues. Trimming removed 3 bases from V and 5 bases from J; junction bases left unmatched: 3.

This clonotype was seen repeatedly, ten times or more. The chain joins TRBV20-1 to TRBJ1-4, with no clear D. Deletions cut 1 base from V and 2 bases from J, with 20 bases between. Germline V gene lookup returns CDR1 DFQATT and CDR2 SNEGSKA (reference sequence). The CDR3 loop spans 18 amino acids. The CDR3 DNA follows: TGCAGTGCTAGAGGCCTCCGGGCAGAGGACTTCACTAATGAAAAACTGTTTTTT. Translation gives CSARGLRAEDFTNEKLFF.

This clonotype has at least ten counts. The chain joins TRBV28 to TRBJ2-2; 8 bases agree with TRBD2. There are 16 residues in the CDR3. The J segment lost 0 bases and the V segment lost 4 bases, leaving 4 bases of the junction unmatched. CDR1 and CDR2 (germline): MDHEN, SYDVKM. The chain's CDR3 is CASSSAGAPNTGELFF. CDR3 DNA sequence: TGTGCCAGCAGTTCAGCGGGAGCCCCGAACACCGGGGAGCTGTTTTTT.

This clonotype was observed many times. The chain links TRBV5-1 to TRBJ2-3; 8 bases align to TRBD1. The J segment lost 1 base and the V segment lost 4 bases, leaving 5 bases of the junction unmatched. Per the germline V gene, CDR1 is SGHRS and CDR2 is YFSETQ. The CDR3 has 15 amino acids. CDR3 loop: CASSPGGLGTDTQYF. CDR3 bases: TGCGCCAGCAGCCCAGGGGGCTTGGGCACAGATACGCAGTATTTT.

The table lists this clonotype with many counts. The rearrangement uses TRBV6-1 and TRBJ1-2; D is unresolved. Germline loops: CDR1 MNHNS, CDR2 SASEGT. V lost 8 bases, J lost 4 bases, and 11 bases lay in between. The CDR3 totals 12 residues. CDR3 bases: TGTGCCAGCGGTCAGCTAAGCTATGGCTACACCTTC. It is translated as CASGQLSYGYTF.

This clonotype has ten or more counts. The V and J genes are TRBV9 and TRBJ2-7; 7 bases are shared with TRBD1. Trimming took 3 bases from V and 0 from J; bases not matched to a gene: 3. The CDR3 consists of 14 residues. Germline V gene lookup returns CDR1 SGDLS and CDR2 YYNGEE. The CDR3 reads CASSGYRGSYEQYF. Written as DNA, the CDR3 is TGTGCCAGCAGCGGATACAGGGGCTCCTACGAGCAGTACTTC. The full variable domain, its missing parts supplied by reference TRBV9 and TRBJ2-7, is DSGVTQTPKHLITATGQRVTLRCSPRSGDLSVYWYQQSLDQGLQFLIQYYNGEERAKGNILERFSAQQFPDLHSELNLSSLELGDSALYFCASSGYRGSYEQYFGPGTRLTVT.

Comments on this clonotype: A far larger clone differs by one base, so this is likely a read error. V is TRBV7-3 and J is TRBJ2-1, with D perhaps assigned TRBD1 or TRBD2 (6 bases each). Gene TRBJ2-5 matches the end of the DNA better, so the J call may be wrong. The CDR3 runs to 14 residues. Germline CDR1 is SGHTA and CDR2 is FQGTGA. CDR3 nucleotide sequence: TGTGCCAGCGGTGTCACAGGGAGGCAAGAGACCCAGTACTTC. Translated: CASGVTGRQETQYF.

About this clonotype: With a much larger clone just one base away, this may be a read error. The rearrangement uses TRBV5-4 and TRBJ1-2; 7 bases agree with TRBD1. Germline CDR1 and CDR2: SGHNT and YYREEE (reference sequence). The length of the CDR3 is 19 residues. The junction had 21 bases not matched to a gene; V was cut back by 4 bases and J by 3 bases. The CDR3 nucleotides read TGTGCCAGCAGCATGTACAGGGGTGAGGAACATCAGGCAGACTATGGCTACACCTTC. Amino acid sequence: CASSMYRGEEHQADYGYTF.

This clonotype came up many times. The genes are TRBV4-1 and TRBJ1-5; TRBD1 is a possible D gene (5 bases). V was clipped by 4 bases and J by 0 bases, with 13 bases between them. The CDR3 has 16 amino acids. In germline, CDR1 is MGHRA, CDR2 YSYEKL. CDR3 loop: CASSLGTQISNQPQHF. CDR3 DNA: TGCGCCAGCAGCCTTGGGACGCAGATTAGCAATCAGCCCCAGCATTTT.

In this sample, this clonotype turned up many times. V gene TRBV27 combines with J gene TRBJ1-2, with 8 nucleotides matching TRBD1. The germline gives CDR1 MNHEY, CDR2 SMNVEV (reference sequence). This CDR3 is 14 amino acids long. J gave up 8 bases and V 4 bases, and 9 bases lay outside the gene matches. DNA of the CDR3: TGTGCCAGCAGTTCGTCCCGGGACAGGAGGGGCTACACCTTC. It is translated as CASSSSRDRRGYTF.

This clonotype has ten or more counts. The J gene is TRBJ2-2, the V gene TRBV6-1; no reliable D call. Trimming took off 6 bases at V and 0 bases at J, with 8 bases between the two ends. Per germline, CDR1 MNHNS and CDR2 SASEGT. This CDR3 has 14 amino acids. The CDR3 protein is CASRGQANTGELFF. The CDR3 nucleotides are TGTGCCAGCAGAGGGCAGGCGAACACCGGGGAGCTGTTTTTT.

This chain joins TRBV28 and TRBJ1-2; 9 bases are a match to TRBD1. Germline V lookup: CDR1 MDHEN, CDR2 SYDVKM. Trimming removed 5 bases from V and 6 bases from J; junction bases left unmatched: 7. This CDR3 is built from 14 residues. The CDR3 here is CASSHLQGADGYTF. The CDR3 nucleotides read TGTGCCAGCAGTCACTTACAGGGGGCGGATGGCTACACCTTC.

The chain recombines TRBV27 with TRBJ1-5; unclear D gene. The CDR3 spans 14 residues. CDR1 MNHEY and CDR2 SMNVEV come from the germline V gene (reference sequence). With 2 bases removed from V and 7 bases from J, the gap between germline ends came to 12 bases. CDR3 bases: TGTGCCAGCAGTTTACGCAGGTATGGCCAGCCCCAGCATTTT. Encoded protein: CASSLRRYGQPQHF.

The sample holds many counts of this clonotype. The rearrangement links TRBV6-1 to TRBJ2-5; D possibly corresponds to TRBD1 (6 bases). CDR3 length equals 13 residues. The germline V gene encodes CDR1 MNHNS and CDR2 SASEGT. V dropped 5 bases and J dropped 5 bases, with 12 bases sitting between them. CDR3 nucleotides: TGTGCCAGCAGTAGGACAGCGTGGGAGACCCAGTACTTC. It encodes CASSRTAWETQYF.

The gene calls are TRBV4-2 and TRBJ1-4; D might be TRBD1 (5 bases). Deletions cut 0 bases from V and 7 bases from J, with 12 bases between. The CDR3 covers 15 residues. The germline V gene encodes CDR1 LGHNA and CDR2 YNFKEQ. The CDR3 reads CASSQETGPAEKLFF. The CDR3 region has the DNA TGTGCCAGCAGCCAAGAAACGGGGCCGGCTGAAAAACTGTTTTTT.

In its sample, this clonotype was seen many times. The rearrangement links TRBV30 to TRBJ1-1, with a possible D match to TRBD1 (6 bases). The CDR3 consists of 12 residues. Trimming took off 8 bases at V and 3 bases at J, with 13 bases between the two ends. The V gene's germline CDR1 is GTSNPN and CDR2 SVGIG (reference sequence). CDR3 sequence: CAGLQGDTEAFF. CDR3 sequence (DNA): TGTGCCGGCTTACAGGGTGACACTGAAGCTTTCTTT.

This clonotype has at least ten counts. V gene TRBV19 combines with J gene TRBJ1-5, with 7 bases lining up with TRBD1. The CDR3 spans 15 residues. CDR1 is LNHDA, CDR2 SQIVND, per germline (reference sequence). Germline trimming cut 3 bases from V and 4 bases from J; bases unmatched to any gene: 6. CDR3 sequence: CASSIGQAANQPQHF. CDR3 DNA: TGTGCCAGTAGTATTGGACAGGCGGCAAATCAGCCCCAGCATTTT.

To note about this clonotype: Germline is not matched at one junction end, which may reflect a read error. CDR3 amino acids: CATQDTTNEKLSF. The CDR3, as DNA: TGTGCCACGCAGGATACAACTAATGAAAAACTGTCCTTT. This chain connects TRBV28 to TRBJ1-4, with D hard to call. In germline, CDR1 is MDHEN, CDR2 SYDVKM. The CDR3 length is 13 residues.

The V and J genes are TRBV6-5 and TRBJ2-2; 12 positions match TRBD2. Germline V CDR1 and CDR2: MNHEY, SVGAGI. The CDR3 is 19 residues long. V lost 0 bases to trimming and J lost 5 bases; unmatched junction nucleotides: 10. In DNA, the CDR3 is TGTGCCAGCAGTTACTCGTCTTGGGTTGGGACTAGCGGGACCGGGGAGCTGTTTTTT. Its translation: CASSYSSWVGTSGTGELFF.

The V gene is TRBV13, the J gene TRBJ1-1; D might be TRBD1 (6 bases). Germline assignment: CDR1 PRHDT and CDR2 FYEKMQ (reference sequence). The CDR3 runs 13 residues. With 4 bases removed from V and 9 bases from J, the gap between germline ends came to 15 bases. The CDR3 here is CASSSEGGAQAFF. CDR3 bases: TGTGCCAGCAGCTCGGAGGGGGGGGCTCAAGCTTTCTTT.

This clonotype was counted many times. V is TRBV19 and J is TRBJ1-4, with 9 bases identical to TRBD1. The germline V gene has CDR1 LNHDA and CDR2 SQIVND (reference sequence). The J segment lost 8 bases and the V segment lost 9 bases, leaving 4 bases of the junction unmatched. This CDR3 region has 12 residues. The CDR3 DNA is TGTGCCAGCGATGACAGGGGGGAAAAACTGTTTTTT. This sequence encodes CASDDRGEKLFF.

This clonotype was seen many times. V usage is TRBV7-9 and J usage is TRBJ2-1; D tentatively reads TRBD1 or TRBD2 (5 bases each). With 3 bases removed from V and 9 bases from J, the gap between germline ends came to 12 bases. The CDR3 extends over 13 amino acids. Per the germline V gene, CDR1 is SEHNR and CDR2 is FQNEAQ (reference sequence). CDR3 nucleotide sequence: TGTGCCAGCAGCTTGAGCCTCGGGACTGAGCAGTTCTTC. This gives the protein CASSLSLGTEQFF.

This clonotype was picked up many times. The chain combines TRBV4-1 with TRBJ1-1; 9 bases map to TRBD1. The CDR3 is 16 residues long. The ends lost 4 bases at V and 1 base at J; junction bases unmatched: 7. The germline V gene has CDR1 MGHRA and CDR2 YSYEKL. The DNA of the CDR3 is TGCGCCAGCAGCCTCCTGACGACAGGGGGGAACACTGAAGCTTTCTTT. It codes for CASSLLTTGGNTEAFF.

Details on this clonotype: A far larger clone is a single base away, which makes a read error likely. V and J are TRBV11-2 and TRBJ1-1; D is undetermined. Germline CDR1 is SGHAT and CDR2 is FQNNGV. CDR3 length equals 13 residues. CDR3 coding DNA: TGTGCCAGCAGCTTAGGTATGAACACTGAAGCTTCCTTT. Translation gives CASSLGMNTEASF.

This clonotype was seen repeatedly, ten times or more. J is TRBJ1-1 and V is TRBV6-5; D gene unclear. Germline CDR1 MNHEY, CDR2 SVGAGI. Trimming took 3 bases from V and 5 from J, leaving 7 bases between them. The CDR3 totals 12 residues. CDR3 amino acids: CASSYGSTEAFF. CDR3 nucleotide sequence: TGTGCCAGCAGTTATGGGAGTACTGAAGCTTTCTTT.

This clonotype was detected ten times or more. The chain is built from TRBV6-2 or TRBV6-3 and TRBJ2-5; 7 bases line up with TRBD2. Germline V gene data show CDR1 as MNHEY and CDR2 as SVGEGT. This CDR3 spans 15 amino acids. The V segment lost 4 bases and the J segment 4 bases; nucleotides outside the gene matches: 9. CDR3 DNA sequence: TGTGCCAGCAGTTGGGGAGGGGTGGTCAGAGAGACCCAGTACTTC. It translates to CASSWGGVVRETQYF.

The chain employs TRBV6-1 and TRBJ1-6, with D possibly being TRBD1 (5 bases). Germline CDR1 MNHNS, CDR2 SASEGT. The CDR3 contains 18 residues. V shed 1 base and J shed 0 bases, with 13 bases lying between them. CDR3 DNA sequence: TGTGCCAGCAGTGAAGAGGGGTTCGACAGCTCCTATAATTCACCCCTCCACTTT. This sequence encodes CASSEEGFDSSYNSPLHF.

The gene calls are TRBV6-1 and TRBJ2-7; D call uncertain. CDR1 is MNHNS, CDR2 SASEGT, per germline. The V gene lost 6 bases and the J gene lost 4 bases, with 7 bases spanning the gap. This CDR3 has 11 amino acids. The CDR3 sequence: CASSILYEQYF. Here the CDR3 DNA reads TGTGCCAGCAGCATTTTGTACGAGCAGTACTTC.

The J gene is TRBJ2-1, the V gene TRBV20-1; 11 positions match TRBD1. In germline, CDR1 is DFQATT, CDR2 SNEGSKA (reference sequence). The CDR3 spans 15 residues. Germline trimming cut 6 bases from V and 4 bases from J; bases unmatched to any gene: 8. CDR3 residues: CSAPGGTGGYNEQFF. Here the CDR3 DNA reads TGCAGTGCCCCTGGGGGGACAGGGGGATACAATGAGCAGTTCTTC.